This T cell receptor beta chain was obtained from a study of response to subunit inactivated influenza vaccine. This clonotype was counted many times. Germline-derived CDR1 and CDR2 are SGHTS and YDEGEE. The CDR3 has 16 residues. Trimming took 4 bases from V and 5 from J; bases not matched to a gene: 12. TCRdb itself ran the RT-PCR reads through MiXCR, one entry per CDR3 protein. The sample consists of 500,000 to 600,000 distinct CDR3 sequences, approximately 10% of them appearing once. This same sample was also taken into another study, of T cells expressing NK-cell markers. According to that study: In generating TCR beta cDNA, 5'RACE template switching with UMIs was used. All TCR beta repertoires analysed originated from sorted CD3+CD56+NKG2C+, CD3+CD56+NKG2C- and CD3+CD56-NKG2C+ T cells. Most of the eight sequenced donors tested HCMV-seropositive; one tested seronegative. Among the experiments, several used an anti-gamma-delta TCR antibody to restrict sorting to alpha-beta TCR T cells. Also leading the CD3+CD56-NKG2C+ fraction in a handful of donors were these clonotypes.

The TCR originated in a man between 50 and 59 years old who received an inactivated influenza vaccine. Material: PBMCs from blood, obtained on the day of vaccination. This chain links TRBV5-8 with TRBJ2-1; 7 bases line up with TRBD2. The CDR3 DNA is TGTGCCAGCAGCCGCCGGTCCCACCGGGGGGACAATGAGCAGTTCTTC. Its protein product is CASSRRSHRGDNEQFF.